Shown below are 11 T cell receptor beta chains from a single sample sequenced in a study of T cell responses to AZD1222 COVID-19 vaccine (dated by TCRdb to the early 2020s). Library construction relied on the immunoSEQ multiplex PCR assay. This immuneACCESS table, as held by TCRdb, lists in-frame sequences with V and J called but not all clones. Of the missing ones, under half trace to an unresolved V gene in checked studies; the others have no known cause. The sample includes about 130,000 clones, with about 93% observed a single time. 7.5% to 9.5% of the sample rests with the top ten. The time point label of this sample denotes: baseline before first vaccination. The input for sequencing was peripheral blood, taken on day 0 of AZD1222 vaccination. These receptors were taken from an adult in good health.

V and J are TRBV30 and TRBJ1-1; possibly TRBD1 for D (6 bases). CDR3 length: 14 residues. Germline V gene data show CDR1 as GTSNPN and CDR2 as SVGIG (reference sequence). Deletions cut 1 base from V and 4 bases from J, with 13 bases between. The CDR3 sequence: CAWSGTVEGTEAFF. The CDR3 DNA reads TGTGCCTGGAGTGGGACAGTGGAAGGCACTGAAGCTTTCTTT.

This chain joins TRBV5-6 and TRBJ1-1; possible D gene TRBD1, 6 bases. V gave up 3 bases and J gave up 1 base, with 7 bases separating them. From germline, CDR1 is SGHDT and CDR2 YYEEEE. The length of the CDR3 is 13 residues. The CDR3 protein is CASSWGQNTEAFF. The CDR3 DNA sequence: TGTGCCAGCAGCTGGGGACAGAACACTGAAGCTTTCTTT.

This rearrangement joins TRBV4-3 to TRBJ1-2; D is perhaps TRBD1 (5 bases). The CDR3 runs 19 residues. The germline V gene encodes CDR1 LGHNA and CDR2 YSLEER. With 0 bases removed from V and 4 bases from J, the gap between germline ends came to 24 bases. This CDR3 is CASSQDPRDRPPKVYGYTF. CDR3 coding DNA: TGCGCCAGCAGCCAAGACCCAAGGGACCGTCCCCCAAAGGTCTATGGCTACACCTTC.

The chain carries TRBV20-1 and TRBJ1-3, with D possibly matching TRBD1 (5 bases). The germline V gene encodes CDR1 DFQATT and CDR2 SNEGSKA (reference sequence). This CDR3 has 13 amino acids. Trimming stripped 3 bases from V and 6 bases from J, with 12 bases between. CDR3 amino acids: CSASIREINTIYF. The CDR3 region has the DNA TGCAGTGCTAGTATCAGGGAAATAAACACCATATATTTT.

DNA of the CDR3: TGTGCCAGCAGCGTAGCCGGACAGGTCGGTCAGCCCCAGCATTTT. It translates to CASSVAGQVGQPQHF. V is TRBV9 and J is TRBJ1-5; 7 nucleotides match TRBD1. The CDR3 covers 15 residues. V was pared by 0 bases and J by 6 bases, with 6 bases of the junction left unmatched. Germline loops: CDR1 SGDLS, CDR2 YYNGEE.

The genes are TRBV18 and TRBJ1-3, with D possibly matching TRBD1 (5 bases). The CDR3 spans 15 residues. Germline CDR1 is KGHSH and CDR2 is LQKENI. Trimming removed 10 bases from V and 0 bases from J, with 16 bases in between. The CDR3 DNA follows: TGTGCCACCAGCGAGACAGTCGTCTCTGGAAACACCATATATTTT. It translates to CATSETVVSGNTIYF. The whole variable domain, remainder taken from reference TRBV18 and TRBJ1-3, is NAGVMQNPRHLVRRRGQEARLRCSPMKGHSHVYWYRQLPEEGLKFMVYLQKENIIDESGMPKERFSAEFPKEGPSILRIQQVVRGDSAAYFCATSETVVSGNTIYFGEGSWLTVV.

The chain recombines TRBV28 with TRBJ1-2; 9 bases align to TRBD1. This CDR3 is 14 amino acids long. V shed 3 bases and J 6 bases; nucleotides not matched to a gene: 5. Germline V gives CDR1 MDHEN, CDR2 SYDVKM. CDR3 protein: CASSFGQGIHGYTF. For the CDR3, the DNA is TGTGCCAGCAGTTTCGGACAGGGGATTCATGGCTACACCTTC.

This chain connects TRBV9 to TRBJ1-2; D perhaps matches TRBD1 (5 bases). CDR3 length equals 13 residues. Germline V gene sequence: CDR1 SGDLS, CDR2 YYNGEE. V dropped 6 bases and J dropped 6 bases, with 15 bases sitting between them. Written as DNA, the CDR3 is TGTGCCAGCAAAACATCAGGGTCGGATGGCTACACCTTC. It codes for CASKTSGSDGYTF.

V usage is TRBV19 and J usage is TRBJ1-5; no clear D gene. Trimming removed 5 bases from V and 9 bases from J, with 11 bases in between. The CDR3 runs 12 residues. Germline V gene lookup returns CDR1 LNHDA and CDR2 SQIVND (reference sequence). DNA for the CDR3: TGTGCCAGTAGTCCAGGAGGTAGGCCCCAGCATTTT. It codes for CASSPGGRPQHF.

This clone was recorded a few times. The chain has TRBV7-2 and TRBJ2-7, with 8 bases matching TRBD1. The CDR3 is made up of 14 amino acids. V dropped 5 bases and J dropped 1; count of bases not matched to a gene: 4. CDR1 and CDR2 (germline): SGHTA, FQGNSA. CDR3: CASSSTGGSYEQYF. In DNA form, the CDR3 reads TGTGCCAGCAGCAGTACAGGGGGATCCTACGAGCAGTACTTC.

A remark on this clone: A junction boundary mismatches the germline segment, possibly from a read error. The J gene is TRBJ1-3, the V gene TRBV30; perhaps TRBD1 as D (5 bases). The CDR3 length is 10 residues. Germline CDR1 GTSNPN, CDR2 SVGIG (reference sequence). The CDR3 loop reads CAWSVQQDIF. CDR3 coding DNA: TGTGCCTGGAGTGTACAACAGGATATATTT.